These 3 T cell receptor beta chains originate from one sample sequenced in a study of vaccination and CD4 T cells after COVID-19. With the Oncomine TCR Beta short-read assay, DNA from cultured CD4+ T cells was sequenced. One entry per CDR3 protein results from TCRdb running MiXCR on the PCR reads. This sample has 20,000 or so distinct CDR3 sequences, with about two fifths found just once. These receptors lack a known antigen. Treatment here: approximately 9-day PBMC culture with coronavirus spike peptide pools or control peptides (ViraFEST assay). Specimen: CD4+ T cells from blood, cultured in vitro. The source of these receptors is a human donor who had recovered from COVID-19.

This clonotype was observed once. This chain joins TRBV11-3 and TRBJ1-2; D not resolved. This CDR3 has 13 amino acids. Deletions cut 1 base from V and 4 bases from J, with 7 bases between. The germline CDR1 and CDR2 sequences are SGHNT and YENEEA. CDR3 DNA: TGTGCCAGCAGCTTAGGTAACAGCTATGGCTACACCTTC. Translating gives CASSLGNSYGYTF. Complete variable domain (other parts from reference TRBV11-3 and TRBJ1-2): EAGVVQSPRYKIIEKKQPVAFWCNPISGHNTLYWYLQNLGQGPELLIRYENEEAVDDSQLPKDRFSAERLKGVDSTLKIQPAELGDSAVYLCASSLGNSYGYTFGSGTRLTVV.

The CDR3 DNA is TGTGCCAGCAGCCCTCGACTAGCGGGCTCCTACGAGCAGTACTTC. Translation gives CASSPRLAGSYEQYF. The chain uses TRBV6-1 and TRBJ2-7, with 10 positions matching TRBD2. The V gene end was trimmed by 6 bases and the J gene end by 0 bases; junction bases not matched to a gene: 5. Germline values: CDR1 MNHNS, CDR2 SASEGT. The CDR3 runs to 15 residues.

The chain combines TRBV11-2 with TRBJ1-6, with D perhaps TRBD1 (6 bases). Trimming pared 5 bases from V and 7 bases from J, leaving 12 bases between. Germline V CDR1 and CDR2: SGHAT, FQNNGV. The CDR3 has 14 residues. The CDR3, as DNA: TGTGCCAGCAGCCCGCCGGGACAAAATTCACCCCTCCACTTT. Amino acids: CASSPPGQNSPLHF.